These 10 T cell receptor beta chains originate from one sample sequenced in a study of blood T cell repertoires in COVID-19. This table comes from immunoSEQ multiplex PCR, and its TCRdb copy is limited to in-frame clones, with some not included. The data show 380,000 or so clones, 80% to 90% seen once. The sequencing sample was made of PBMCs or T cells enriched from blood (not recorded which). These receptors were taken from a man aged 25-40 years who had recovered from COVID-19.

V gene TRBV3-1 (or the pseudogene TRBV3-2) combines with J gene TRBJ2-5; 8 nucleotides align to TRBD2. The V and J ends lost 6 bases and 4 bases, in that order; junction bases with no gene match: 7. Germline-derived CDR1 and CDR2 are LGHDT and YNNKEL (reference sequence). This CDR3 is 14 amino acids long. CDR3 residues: CASRASSGRETQYF. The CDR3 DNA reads TGTGCCAGCAGAGCCTCCAGCGGGAGAGAGACCCAGTACTTC.

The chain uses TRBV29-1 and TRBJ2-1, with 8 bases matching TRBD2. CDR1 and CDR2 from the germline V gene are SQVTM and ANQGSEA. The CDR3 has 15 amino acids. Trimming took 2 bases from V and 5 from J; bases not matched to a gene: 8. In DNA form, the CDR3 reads TGCAGCGTTGAATCCGGAGTAGCGGGGAACAATGAGCAGTTCTTC. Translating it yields CSVESGVAGNNEQFF.

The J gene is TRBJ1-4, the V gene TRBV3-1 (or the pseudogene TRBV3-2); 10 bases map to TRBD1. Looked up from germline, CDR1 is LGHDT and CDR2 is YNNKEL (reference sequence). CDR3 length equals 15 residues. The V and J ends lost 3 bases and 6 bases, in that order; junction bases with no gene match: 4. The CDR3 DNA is TGTGCCAGCAGCCACTCCGGGACAGGGGATGAAAAACTGTTTTTT. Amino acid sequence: CASSHSGTGDEKLFF.

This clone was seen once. This chain's CDR3 is CASSQEHGGGADTQYF. The CDR3 nucleotides read TGTGCCAGCAGCCAAGAGCACGGGGGGGGCGCAGATACGCAGTATTTT. This sequence joins TRBV4-2 and TRBJ2-3; TRBD2 matches at 8 bases. Unmatched junction bases numbered 6, after V lost 0 bases and J lost 4 bases. The CDR3 extends over 16 amino acids. Germline V CDR1 and CDR2: LGHNA, YNFKEQ.

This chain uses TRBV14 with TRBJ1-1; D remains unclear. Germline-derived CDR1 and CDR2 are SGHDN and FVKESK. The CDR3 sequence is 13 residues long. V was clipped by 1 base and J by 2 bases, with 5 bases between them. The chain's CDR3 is CASSQALNTEAFF. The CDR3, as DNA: TGTGCCAGCAGCCAAGCTCTCAACACTGAAGCTTTCTTT.

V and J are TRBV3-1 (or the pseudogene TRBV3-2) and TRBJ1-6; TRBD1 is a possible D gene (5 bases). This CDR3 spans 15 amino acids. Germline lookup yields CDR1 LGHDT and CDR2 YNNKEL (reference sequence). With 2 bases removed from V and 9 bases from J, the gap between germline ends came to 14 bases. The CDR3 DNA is TGTGCCAGCAGCCAAATGGGGGGAGGCCGTTCACCCCTCCACTTT. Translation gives CASSQMGGGRSPLHF.

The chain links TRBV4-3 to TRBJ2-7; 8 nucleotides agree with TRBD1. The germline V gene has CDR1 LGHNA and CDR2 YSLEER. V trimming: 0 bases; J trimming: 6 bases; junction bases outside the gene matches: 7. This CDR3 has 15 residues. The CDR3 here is CASSQDPRQGSEQYF. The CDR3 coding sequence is TGCGCCAGCAGCCAAGATCCCCGACAGGGGTCCGAGCAGTACTTC.

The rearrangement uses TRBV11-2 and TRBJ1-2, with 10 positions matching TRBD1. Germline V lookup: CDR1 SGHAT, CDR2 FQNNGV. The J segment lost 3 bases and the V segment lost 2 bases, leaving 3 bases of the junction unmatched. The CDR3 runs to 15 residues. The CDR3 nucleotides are TGTGCCAGCAGCTTAACCGGACAGGGGGACTATGGCTACACCTTC. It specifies CASSLTGQGDYGYTF.

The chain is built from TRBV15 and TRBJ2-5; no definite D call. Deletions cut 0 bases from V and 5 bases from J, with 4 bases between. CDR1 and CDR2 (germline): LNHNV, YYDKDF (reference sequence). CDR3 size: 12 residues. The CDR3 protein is CATSRDEETQYF. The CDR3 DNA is TGTGCCACCAGCAGAGATGAGGAGACCCAGTACTTC.

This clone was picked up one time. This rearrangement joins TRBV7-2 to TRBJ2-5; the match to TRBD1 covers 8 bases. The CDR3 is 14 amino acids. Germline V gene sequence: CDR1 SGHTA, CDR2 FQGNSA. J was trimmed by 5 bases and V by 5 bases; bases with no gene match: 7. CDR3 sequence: CASSPRTGIETQYF. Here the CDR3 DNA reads TGTGCCAGCAGCCCACGGACAGGGATTGAGACCCAGTACTTC.